This T cell receptor (beta chain) was found in a study of blood T cell repertoires in COVID-19. Study context: The United States, Italy and Spain were the sources of the acute and convalescent COVID-19 samples. Sources were T cells, B-cell-depleted T cells, or PBMCs; the material itself was cDNA or gDNA.

In the original processing: Estimation of nucleated cell counts relied on the amplification of reference gene primers. Some clones are missing from TCRdb's copy, which holds only in-frame ones; the method was immunoSEQ multiplex PCR. Clone size and V and J calls were adopted from that table, with D and trimming inferred from the DNA. The table lists over 30,000 clones, about 85% of them singletons, with 29% in the top ten. Germline V gene data show CDR1 as SGHNT and CDR2 as YYREEE (reference sequence). This CDR3 has 16 amino acids. The trim removed 5 bases at V and 4 bases at J, leaving 8 bases unmatched.

This rearrangement joins TRBV5-4 to TRBJ2-3; 12 positions match TRBD2. The source material was peripheral blood. The TCR comes from an older man with active or convalescent COVID-19. Here the CDR3 reads CASRSGLAGSPDTQYF. Written as DNA, the CDR3 is TGTGCCAGCAGGTCTGGACTAGCGGGGTCCCCAGATACGCAGTATTTT.